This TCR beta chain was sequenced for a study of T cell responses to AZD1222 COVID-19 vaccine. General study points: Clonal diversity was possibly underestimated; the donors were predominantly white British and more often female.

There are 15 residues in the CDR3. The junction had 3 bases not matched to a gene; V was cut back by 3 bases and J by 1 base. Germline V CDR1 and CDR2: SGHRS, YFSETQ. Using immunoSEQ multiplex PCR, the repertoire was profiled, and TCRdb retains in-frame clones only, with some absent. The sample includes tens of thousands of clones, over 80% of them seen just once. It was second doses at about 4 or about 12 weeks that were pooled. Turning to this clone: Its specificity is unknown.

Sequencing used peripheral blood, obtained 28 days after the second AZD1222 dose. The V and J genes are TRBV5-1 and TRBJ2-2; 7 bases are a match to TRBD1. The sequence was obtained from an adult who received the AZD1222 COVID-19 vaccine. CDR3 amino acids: CASSSGTVNTGELFF. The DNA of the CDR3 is TGCGCCAGCAGCTCCGGGACAGTGAACACCGGGGAGCTGTTTTTT.